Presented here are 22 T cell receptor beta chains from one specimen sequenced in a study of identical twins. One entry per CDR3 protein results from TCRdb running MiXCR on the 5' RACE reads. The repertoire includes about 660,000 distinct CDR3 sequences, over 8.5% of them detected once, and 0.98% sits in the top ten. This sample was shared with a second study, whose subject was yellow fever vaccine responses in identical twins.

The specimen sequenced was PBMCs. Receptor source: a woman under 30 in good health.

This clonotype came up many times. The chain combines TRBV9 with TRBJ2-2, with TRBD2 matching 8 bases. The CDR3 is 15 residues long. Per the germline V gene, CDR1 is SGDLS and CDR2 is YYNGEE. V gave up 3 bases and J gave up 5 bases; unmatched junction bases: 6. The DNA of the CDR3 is TGTGCCAGCAGCGCCGATAGCGGGACGACCGGGGAGCTGTTTTTT. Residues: CASSADSGTTGELFF.

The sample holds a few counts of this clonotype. CDR3 loop: CASSRSPGQGRGEQYF. Written as DNA, the CDR3 is TGTGCCAGCAGTCGCTCACCCGGACAGGGAAGAGGGGAGCAGTACTTC. The chain recombines TRBV2 with TRBJ2-7, with TRBD1 matching 8 bases. The CDR3 is 16 residues long. From germline, CDR1 is SNHLY and CDR2 FYNNEI. The J segment lost 7 bases and the V segment lost 5 bases, leaving 16 bases of the junction unmatched.

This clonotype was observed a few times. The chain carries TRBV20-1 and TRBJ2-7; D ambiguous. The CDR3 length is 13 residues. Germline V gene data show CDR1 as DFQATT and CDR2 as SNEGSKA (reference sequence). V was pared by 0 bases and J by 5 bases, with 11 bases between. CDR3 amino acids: CSARDKGYNEQYF. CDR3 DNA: TGCAGTGCTAGAGATAAGGGTTATAACGAGCAGTACTTC.

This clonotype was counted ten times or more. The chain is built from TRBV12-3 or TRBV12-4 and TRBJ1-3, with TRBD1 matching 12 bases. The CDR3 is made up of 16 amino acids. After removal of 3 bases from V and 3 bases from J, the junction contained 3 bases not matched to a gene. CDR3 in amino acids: CASSLGQGAGGNTIYF. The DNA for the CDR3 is TGTGCCAGCAGTTTGGGACAGGGGGCTGGTGGAAACACCATATATTTT.

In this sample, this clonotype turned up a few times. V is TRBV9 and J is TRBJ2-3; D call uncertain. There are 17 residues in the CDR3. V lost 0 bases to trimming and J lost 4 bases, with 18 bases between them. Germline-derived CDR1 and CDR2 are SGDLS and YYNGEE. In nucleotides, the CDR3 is TGTGCCAGCAGCGTAGAGGACGGAACATACCCCGCAGATACGCAGTATTTT. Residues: CASSVEDGTYPADTQYF.

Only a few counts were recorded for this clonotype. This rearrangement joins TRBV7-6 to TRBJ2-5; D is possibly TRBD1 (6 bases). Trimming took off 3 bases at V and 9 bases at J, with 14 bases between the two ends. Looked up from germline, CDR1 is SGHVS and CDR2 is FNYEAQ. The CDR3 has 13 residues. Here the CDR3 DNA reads TGTGCCAGCAGCTTCAAACAGGGTATGGCCCAGTACTTC. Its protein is CASSFKQGMAQYF.

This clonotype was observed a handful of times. In DNA form, the CDR3 reads TGCAGTGCTAGACGACTAGCCACCTACAATGAGCAGTTCTTC. This encodes CSARRLATYNEQFF. V usage is TRBV20-1 and J usage is TRBJ2-1, with TRBD2 identical over 7 bases. V was clipped by 2 bases and J by 2 bases; unmatched bases: 3. There are 14 residues in the CDR3. The V gene's germline CDR1 is DFQATT and CDR2 SNEGSKA (reference sequence).

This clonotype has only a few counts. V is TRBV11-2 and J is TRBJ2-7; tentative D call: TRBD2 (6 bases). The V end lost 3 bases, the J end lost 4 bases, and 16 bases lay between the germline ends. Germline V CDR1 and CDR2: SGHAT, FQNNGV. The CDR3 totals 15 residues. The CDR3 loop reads CASSFRHLGLYEQYF. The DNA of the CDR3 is TGTGCCAGCAGCTTCCGACACCTAGGACTATACGAGCAGTACTTC.

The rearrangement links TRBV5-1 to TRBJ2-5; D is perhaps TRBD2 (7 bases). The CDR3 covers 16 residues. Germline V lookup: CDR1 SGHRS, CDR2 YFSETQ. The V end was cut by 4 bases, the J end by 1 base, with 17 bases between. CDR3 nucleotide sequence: TGCGCCAGCAGCCACGGATACCGGGGGGCCCAAGAGACCCAGTACTTC. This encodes CASSHGYRGAQETQYF.

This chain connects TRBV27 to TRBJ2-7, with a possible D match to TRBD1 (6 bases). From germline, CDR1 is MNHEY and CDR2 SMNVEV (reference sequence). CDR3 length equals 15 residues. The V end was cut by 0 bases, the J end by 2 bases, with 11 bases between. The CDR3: CASSLSAGDAYEQYF. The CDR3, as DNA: TGTGCCAGCAGTTTATCGGCAGGGGATGCCTACGAGCAGTACTTC.

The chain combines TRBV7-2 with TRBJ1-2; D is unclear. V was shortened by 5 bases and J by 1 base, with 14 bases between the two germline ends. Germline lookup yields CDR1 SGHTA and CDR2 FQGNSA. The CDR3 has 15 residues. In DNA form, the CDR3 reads TGTGCCAGCAGCCAAGGGCTCAGCCTTAACTATGGCTACACCTTC. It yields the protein CASSQGLSLNYGYTF.

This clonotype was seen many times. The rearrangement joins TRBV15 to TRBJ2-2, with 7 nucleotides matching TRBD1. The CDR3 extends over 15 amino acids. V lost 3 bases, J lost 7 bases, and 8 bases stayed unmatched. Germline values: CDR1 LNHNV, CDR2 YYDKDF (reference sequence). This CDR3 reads CATSRDDRDNGELFF. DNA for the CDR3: TGTGCCACCAGCAGGGATGACAGGGACAACGGGGAGCTGTTTTTT.

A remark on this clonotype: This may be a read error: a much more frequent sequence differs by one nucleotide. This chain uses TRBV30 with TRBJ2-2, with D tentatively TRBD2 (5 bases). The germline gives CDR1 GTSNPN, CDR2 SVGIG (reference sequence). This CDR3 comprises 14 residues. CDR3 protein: CAWSVSKGTGELLF. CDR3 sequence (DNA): TGTGCCTGGAGTGTATCAAAAGGAACCGGGGAGCTGCTTTTT.

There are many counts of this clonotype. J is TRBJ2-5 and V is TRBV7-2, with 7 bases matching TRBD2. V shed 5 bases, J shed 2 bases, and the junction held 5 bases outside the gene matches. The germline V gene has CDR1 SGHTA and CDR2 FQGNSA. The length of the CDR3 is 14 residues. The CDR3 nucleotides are TGTGCCAGCAGCCCCCGGGGACTACAAGAGACCCAGTACTTC. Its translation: CASSPRGLQETQYF.

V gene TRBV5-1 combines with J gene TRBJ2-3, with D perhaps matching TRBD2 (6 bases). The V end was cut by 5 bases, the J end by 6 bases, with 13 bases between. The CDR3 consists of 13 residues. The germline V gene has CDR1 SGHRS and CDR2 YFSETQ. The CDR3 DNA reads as TGCGCCAGCAGTAGATCTAGCGAGGATACGCAGTATTTT. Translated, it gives CASSRSSEDTQYF.

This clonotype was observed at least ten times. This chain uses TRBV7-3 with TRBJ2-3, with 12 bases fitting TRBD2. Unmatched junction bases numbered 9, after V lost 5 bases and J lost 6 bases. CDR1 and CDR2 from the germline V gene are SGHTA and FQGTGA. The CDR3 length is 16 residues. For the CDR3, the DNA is TGTGCCAGCAGCCCTACTAGCGGGGGGATTTCGGATACGCAGTATTTT. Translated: CASSPTSGGISDTQYF.

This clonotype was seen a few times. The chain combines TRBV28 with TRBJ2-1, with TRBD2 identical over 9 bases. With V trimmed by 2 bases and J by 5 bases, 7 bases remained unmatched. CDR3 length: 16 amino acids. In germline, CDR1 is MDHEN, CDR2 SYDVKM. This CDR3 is CASSLSPRTSDNEQFF. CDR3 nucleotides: TGTGCCAGCAGTTTAAGCCCGCGGACTAGCGACAATGAGCAGTTCTTC.

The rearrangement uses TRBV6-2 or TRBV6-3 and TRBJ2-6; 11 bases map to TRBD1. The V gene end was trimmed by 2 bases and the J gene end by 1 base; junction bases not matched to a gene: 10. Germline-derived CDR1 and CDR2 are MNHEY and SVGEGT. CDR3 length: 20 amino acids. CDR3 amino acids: CASSYPGTGGMASGANVLTF. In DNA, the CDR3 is TGTGCCAGCAGTTACCCTGGGACAGGGGGTATGGCTTCTGGGGCCAACGTCCTGACTTTC.

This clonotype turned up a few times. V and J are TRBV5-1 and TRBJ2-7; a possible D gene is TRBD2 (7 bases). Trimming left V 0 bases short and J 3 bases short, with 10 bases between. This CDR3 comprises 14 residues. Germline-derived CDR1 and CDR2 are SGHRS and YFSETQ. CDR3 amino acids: CASSLEGGFYEQYF. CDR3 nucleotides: TGCGCCAGCAGCTTGGAGGGGGGGTTCTACGAGCAGTACTTC.

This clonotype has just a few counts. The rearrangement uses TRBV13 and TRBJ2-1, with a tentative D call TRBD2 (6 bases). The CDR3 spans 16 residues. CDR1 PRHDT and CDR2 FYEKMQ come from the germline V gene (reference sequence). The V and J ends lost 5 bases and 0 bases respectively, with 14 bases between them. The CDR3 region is CASSQRRDRSYNEQFF. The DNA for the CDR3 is TGTGCCAGCAGCCAGCGGCGGGACCGCTCCTACAATGAGCAGTTCTTC.

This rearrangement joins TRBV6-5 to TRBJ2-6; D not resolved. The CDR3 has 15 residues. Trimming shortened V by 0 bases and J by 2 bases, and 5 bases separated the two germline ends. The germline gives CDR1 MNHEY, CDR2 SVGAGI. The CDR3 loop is CASSYSQAGANVLTF. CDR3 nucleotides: TGTGCCAGCAGTTACTCCCAGGCTGGGGCCAACGTCCTGACTTTC.

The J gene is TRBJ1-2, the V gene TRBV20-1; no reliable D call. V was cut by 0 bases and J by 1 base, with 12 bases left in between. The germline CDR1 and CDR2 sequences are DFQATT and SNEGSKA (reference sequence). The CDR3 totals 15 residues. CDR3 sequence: CSARERQEFNYGYTF. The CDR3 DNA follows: TGCAGTGCTAGAGAGCGGCAGGAGTTTAACTATGGCTACACCTTC.